This is a list of T cell receptor beta chains from one sample in a study of T cell repertoires in cytomegalovirus infection. Each CDR3 protein gets one entry after TCRdb re-called the reads with MiXCR. The sample lists 150,000 or so distinct CDR3 sequences, about 20% occurring once. These TCRs' antigens remain unknown. Specimen: CD8+ T cells from cultured PBMCs, collected from culture after CMV antigen stimulation. Receptors were obtained from a human donor in good health (CMV status not recorded). Some clones in this sample may be carry-over from other donors' samples. CDR3s include the opening cysteine and the closing phenylalanine or tryptophan. The D gene is left open where the match is weak. Rows give clone size only sometimes, using once, few, many, or a class for an expanded clone.

-	TRBJ2-3	-	TRBV7-9	TGTGCCAGCACCTTACCGTCTGTGGGGACAGATACGCAGTATTTT	CASTLPSVGTDTQYF
TRBD1	TRBJ2-7	few	TRBV2	TGTGCCAGCAGTCCCGACAGGGACCAGTCCTACGAGCAGTACTTC	CASSPDRDQSYEQYF
TRBD2	TRBJ2-3	few	TRBV28	TGTGCCAGCGATTGGGGGACTAGCAGGGATACGCAGTATTTT	CASDWGTSRDTQYF
-	TRBJ2-1	-	TRBV5-1	TGCGCCAGCAGCTTGCACAGAGGAAATGAGCAGTTCTTC	CASSLHRGNEQFF
TRBD2	TRBJ2-3	-	TRBV6-2/TRBV6-3	TGTGCCAGCAGCCCAGGACTAGGCACAGATACGCAGTATTTT	CASSPGLGTDTQYF
-	TRBJ1-1	-	TRBV12-3/TRBV12-4	TGTGCCAGCAGTTTTATCCCCCAGGAGGTGAACACTGAAGCTTTCTTT	CASSFIPQEVNTEAFF
-	TRBJ2-1	few	TRBV11-1	TGTGCCAGCAGCTTAGAATACAGTAGCTCCTACAATGAGCAGTTCTTC	CASSLEYSSSYNEQFF
TRBD1	TRBJ2-2	-	TRBV7-2	TGTGCCAGCAGGGGGGGACAGGGTAGGGCCGGGGAGCTGTTTTTT	CASRGGQGRAGELFF
TRBD1	TRBJ1-4	-	TRBV7-2	TGTGCCAGCAGCGCCGAGGGACAGTTAAATGAAAAACTGTTTTTT	CASSAEGQLNEKLFF
TRBD1	TRBJ1-2	few	TRBV7-2	TGTGCCAGCAGCTTGCGGGACAGGGATAACTATGGCTACACCTTC	CASSLRDRDNYGYTF
-	TRBJ1-5	-	TRBV27	TGTGCCAGCAGTTTGGGAGGGGCCGTCAATCAGCCCCAGCATTTT	CASSLGGAVNQPQHF
TRBD1	TRBJ1-1	-	TRBV10-3	TGTGCCATCAGTTCACAGGGGACTGAAGCTTTCTTT	CAISSQGTEAFF
-	TRBJ2-7	-	TRBV7-6	TGTGCCAGCAGCTTAGACAGCTACTACGAGCAGTACTTC	CASSLDSYYEQYF
-	TRBJ2-1	-	TRBV7-3	TGTGCCAGCAGCACGTCGGGGAGCTCCTACAATGAGCAGTTCTTC	CASSTSGSSYNEQFF
-	TRBJ1-5	few	TRBV27	TGTGCCAGCAGCAAGACGGTAAATTTGGCCCAGCATTTT	CASSKTVNLAQHF
TRBD1	TRBJ1-4	-	TRBV12-3/TRBV12-4	TGTGCCAGCAGTCCCACCTCGGGACAGGGTACAGGAAAACTGTTTTTT	CASSPTSGQGTGKLFF
TRBD1	TRBJ2-3	-	TRBV12-3/TRBV12-4	TGTGCCAGCAACAAGTTACAGGGGGCCCCAGATACGCAGTATTTT	CASNKLQGAPDTQYF
-	TRBJ2-1	-	TRBV27	TGTGCCAGCAGTTTAGTTGAGCAGTTCTTC	CASSLVEQFF
-	TRBJ1-1	-	TRBV28	TGTGCCAGCAGTTCCCTACTCATGACAGCTTCGAACACTGAAGCTTTCTTT	CASSSLLMTASNTEAFF
-	TRBJ2-7	few	TRBV7-9	TGTGCCAGCAGCTATGACAGGAACCCCCACGAGCAGTACTTC	CASSYDRNPHEQYF
TRBD1	TRBJ2-7	few	TRBV27	TGTGCCAGCGCCGGGACAGGGCACGGCGAGCAGTACTTC	CASAGTGHGEQYF
-	TRBJ1-1	-	TRBV7-2	TGTGCCAGCAGCATAGACTCATCCGTATATTTGAACACTGAAGCTTTCTTT	CASSIDSSVYLNTEAFF
TRBD1	TRBJ1-2	few	TRBV11-2	TGTGCCAGCAGCTTAGATCATAAGGGACAGGGTAATGGCTACACCTTC	CASSLDHKGQGNGYTF
-	TRBJ2-7	-	TRBV6-1	TGTGCCAGTATGGGAAGGTCCTACGAGCAGTACTTC	CASMGRSYEQYF